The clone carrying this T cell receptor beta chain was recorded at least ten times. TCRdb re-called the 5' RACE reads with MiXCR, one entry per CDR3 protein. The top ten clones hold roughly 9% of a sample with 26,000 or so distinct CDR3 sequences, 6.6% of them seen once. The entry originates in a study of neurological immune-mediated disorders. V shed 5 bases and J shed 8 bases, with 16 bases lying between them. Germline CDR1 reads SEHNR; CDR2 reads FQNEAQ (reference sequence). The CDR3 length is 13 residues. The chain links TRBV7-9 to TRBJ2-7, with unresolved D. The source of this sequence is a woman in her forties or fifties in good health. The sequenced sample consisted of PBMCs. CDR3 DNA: TGTGCCAGCAGCCCTAGACTCCCCGACCAGCAGTACTTC. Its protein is CASSPRLPDQQYF.